This T cell receptor beta chain was profiled in a study of T-cell reconstitution after alpha-beta-depleted transplantation in children. Whole-study findings and limits: T-cell numbers and diversity one year post-transplant derived largely from freshly generated T cells. There were some patients whose high TCRbeta diversity at day 60 came from surviving recipient T cells and thymic progenitors. Reportedly, roughly two months post-transplant, alpha-beta T cells arose from several hundred expanded graft clones.

On this clonotype: Its specificity is unknown.

Preparation of the TCRbeta library was carried out with unique molecular identifiers. TCRdb passed the PCR reads through MiXCR, listing each CDR3 protein once. The data show about 300,000 distinct CDR3 sequences, with about 7.3% seen just once and approximately 9.1% held by the top ten. Per germline, CDR1 MNHNS and CDR2 SASEGT. The CDR3 runs to 13 residues. The V and J ends lost 9 bases and 1 base respectively, with 11 bases between them. V is TRBV6-1 and J is TRBJ2-3; D might be TRBD1 (6 bases). The starting material was peripheral blood, obtained 360 days after TCRalphabeta/CD19-depleted stem cell transplant. The TCR comes from a female patient between 2 and 10 years old who had a stem cell transplant for Fanconi anemia, so the T cells may come from the graft donor. CDR3 DNA: TGTGCCAGTGAGACAGGACGCACAGATACGCAGTATTTT. The encoded protein is CASETGRTDTQYF.